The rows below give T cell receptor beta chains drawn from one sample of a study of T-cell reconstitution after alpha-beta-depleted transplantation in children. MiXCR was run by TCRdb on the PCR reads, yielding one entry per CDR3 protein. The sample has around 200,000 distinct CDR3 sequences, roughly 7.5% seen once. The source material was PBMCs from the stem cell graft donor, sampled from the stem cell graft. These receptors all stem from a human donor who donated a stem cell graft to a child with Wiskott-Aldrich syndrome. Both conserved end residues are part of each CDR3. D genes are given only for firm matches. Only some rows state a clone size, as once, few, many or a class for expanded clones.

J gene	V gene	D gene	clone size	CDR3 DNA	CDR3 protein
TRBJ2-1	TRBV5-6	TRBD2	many	TGTGCCAGCAGCTTGGGACTAGCGGACTCCTACAATGAGCAGTTCTTC	CASSLGLADSYNEQFF
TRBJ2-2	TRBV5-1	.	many	TGCGCCAGCAGCTCACCCCCCGGGACGGTTCGCACCGGGGAGCTGTTTTTT	CASSSPPGTVRTGELFF
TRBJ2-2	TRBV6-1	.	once	TGTGCCAGCAGTGAAAGGGGGAGCGTGGAGCTGTTTTTT	CASSERGSVELFF
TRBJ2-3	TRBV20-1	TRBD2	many	TGCAGTGCCGACCGGGGGGCGGGAGGAGATACGCAGTATTTT	CSADRGAGGDTQYF
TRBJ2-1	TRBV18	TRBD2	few	TGTGCCAGCTCGGCTGGCGCGGGGGGCCTTGTCAATGAGCAGTTCTTC	CASSAGAGGLVNEQFF
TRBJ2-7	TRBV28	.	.	TGTGCCAGCACTCTGGGTGGGGGGAGACCCTACGAGCAGTACTTC	CASTLGGGRPYEQYF
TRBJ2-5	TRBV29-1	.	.	TGCAGAGTTGAAATGGGGGTGAGGACCCAGTACTTC	CRVEMGVRTQYF
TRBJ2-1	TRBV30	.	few	TGTGCCTGGAATCCACAGCCCTACAATGAGCAGTTCTTC	CAWNPQPYNEQFF
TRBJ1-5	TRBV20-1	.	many	TGCAGTGCTAGAGATCCCCGGATAGTCCAGCATTTT	CSARDPRIVQHF
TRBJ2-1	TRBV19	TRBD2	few	TGTGCCAGTAGTATAAGCGGGAGTTACAATGAGCAGTTCTTC	CASSISGSYNEQFF
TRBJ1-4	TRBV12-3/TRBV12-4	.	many	TGTGCCAGCAGTTTTATTCGGGAGGTTAATGAAAAACTGTTTTTT	CASSFIREVNEKLFF
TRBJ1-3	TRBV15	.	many	TGTGCCACCAGCAGGTCCTCCGTTTTGAGCCTCTGGACTGGAAACACCATATATTTT	CATSRSSVLSLWTGNTIYF
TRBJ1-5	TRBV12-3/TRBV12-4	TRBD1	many	TGTGCCAGCAGACAGGGGGCCGCGGGCAATCAGCCCCAGCATTTT	CASRQGAAGNQPQHF
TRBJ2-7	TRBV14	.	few	TGTGCCAGCAGCGAGGCCGGGACTGCGCTTTACGAGCAGTACTTC	CASSEAGTALYEQYF
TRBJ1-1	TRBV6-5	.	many	TGTGCCAGCAGTTACCGTCCTCGGGCCAGCTCTTACAACACTGAAGCTTTCTTT	CASSYRPRASSYNTEAFF
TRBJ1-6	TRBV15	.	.	TGTGCCACCAGCCCGAGGGTAGGGACTCAAGGGATTAATTCACCCCTCCACTTT	CATSPRVGTQGINSPLHF
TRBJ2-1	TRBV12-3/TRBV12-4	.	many	TGTGCCAGCAGTTTAATGGGTTTCCACAATGAGCAGTTCTTC	CASSLMGFHNEQFF
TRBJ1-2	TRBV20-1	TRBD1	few	TGCAGTGCTAGTCGACCGGACAGGGAAAGAGGCTACACCTTC	CSASRPDRERGYTF
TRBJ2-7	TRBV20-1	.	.	TGCAGTGCCCCCCGGGGTGGGGGGGAGCAGTACTTC	CSAPRGGGEQYF
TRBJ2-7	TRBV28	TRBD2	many	TGTGCCAGCAGTTCAGTAGCGGGAGGCCGCAGCTCCTACGAGCAGTACTTC	CASSSVAGGRSSYEQYF
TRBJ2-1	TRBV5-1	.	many	TGCGCCAGCAGCTTTTCTTCAGCGGGCACCTTTTGGGACCGTTACAATGAGCAGTTCTTC	CASSFSSAGTFWDRYNEQFF
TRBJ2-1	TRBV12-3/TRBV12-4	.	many	TGTGCCAGCAGTCCTACTGTACCTTCCTACAATGAGCAGTTCTTC	CASSPTVPSYNEQFF
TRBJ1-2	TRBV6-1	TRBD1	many	TGTGCCAGCCTAAAACGCACAGGGGACTATGGCTACACCTTC	CASLKRTGDYGYTF
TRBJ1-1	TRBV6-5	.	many	TGTGCCAGCCGACAGAGTCTTTTGAACACTGAAGCTTTCTTT	CASRQSLLNTEAFF
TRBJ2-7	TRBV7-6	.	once	TGTGCCAGCAGCCGAGACAGGGTAGCGGGCTACGAGCAGTACTTC	CASSRDRVAGYEQYF
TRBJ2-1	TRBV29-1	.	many	TGCAGCGGGGGGACGCCGGTTCGCGATGAGCAGTTCTTC	CSGGTPVRDEQFF
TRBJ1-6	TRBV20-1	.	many	TGCAGTGCCCTTGCCTGGGAGGGTATGAATTCACCCCTCCACTTT	CSALAWEGMNSPLHF
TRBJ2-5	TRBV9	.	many	TGTGCCAGCAGCGTAGGGCTTCAAGAGACCCAGTACTTC	CASSVGLQETQYF
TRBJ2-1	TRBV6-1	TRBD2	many	TGTGCCAGCACCCCCCTTCGGGCGGGGGGTAACAATGAGCAGTTCTTC	CASTPLRAGGNNEQFF
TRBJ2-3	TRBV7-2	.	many	TGTGCCAGCAGCTTAAGTTTCACTAGTGTTTGGGATACGCAGTATTTT	CASSLSFTSVWDTQYF
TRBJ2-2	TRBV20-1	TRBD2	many	TGCAGTGCCAGGACGGGGGGGAACACCGGGGAGCTGTTTTTT	CSARTGGNTGELFF
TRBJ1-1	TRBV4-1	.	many	TGCGCCAGCAGCCAAGAGAGTTCAGCTATGAACACTGAAGCTTTCTTT	CASSQESSAMNTEAFF
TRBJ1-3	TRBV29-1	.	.	TGCAGCGCGGGACTCCTAGGCTCTGGAAACACCATATATTTT	CSAGLLGSGNTIYF
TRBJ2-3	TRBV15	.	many	TGTGCCACCAGCAGAGTCCGGGAGCCCCCAGATACGCAGTATTTT	CATSRVREPPDTQYF
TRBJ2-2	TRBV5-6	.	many	TGTGCCAGCAGCTCGAGACCGCGGAACACCGGGGAGCTGTTTTTT	CASSSRPRNTGELFF
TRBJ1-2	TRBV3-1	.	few	TGTGCCAGCAGCCAAGAAAATGGCTACACCTTC	CASSQENGYTF
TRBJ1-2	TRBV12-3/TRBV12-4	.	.	TGTGCCAGCAGTCGCCCCAGGGTCTGGGCGGATGGCTACACCTTC	CASSRPRVWADGYTF
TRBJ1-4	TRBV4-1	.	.	TGCGCCAGCAGCCAATACAGATCAACTAATGAAAAACTGTTTTTT	CASSQYRSTNEKLFF
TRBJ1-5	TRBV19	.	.	TGTGCCAGTAGTATGGTGGCAGGGAGCAATCAGCCCCAGCATTTT	CASSMVAGSNQPQHF
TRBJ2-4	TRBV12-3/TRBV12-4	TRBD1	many	TGTGCCAGCAGGCAAGACAGGGCCCAAAACATTCAGTACTTC	CASRQDRAQNIQYF